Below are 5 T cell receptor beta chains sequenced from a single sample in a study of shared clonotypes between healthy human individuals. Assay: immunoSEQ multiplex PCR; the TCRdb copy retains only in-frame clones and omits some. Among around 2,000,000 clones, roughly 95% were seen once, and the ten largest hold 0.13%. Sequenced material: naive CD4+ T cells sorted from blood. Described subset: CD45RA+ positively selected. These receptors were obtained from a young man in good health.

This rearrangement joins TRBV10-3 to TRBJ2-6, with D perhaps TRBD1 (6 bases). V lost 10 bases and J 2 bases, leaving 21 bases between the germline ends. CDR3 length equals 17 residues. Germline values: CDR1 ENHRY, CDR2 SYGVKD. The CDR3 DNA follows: TGTGCCACCAGCTGGCAGGGGTTATCTGCTGGGGCCAACGTCCTGACTTTC. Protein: CATSWQGLSAGANVLTF.

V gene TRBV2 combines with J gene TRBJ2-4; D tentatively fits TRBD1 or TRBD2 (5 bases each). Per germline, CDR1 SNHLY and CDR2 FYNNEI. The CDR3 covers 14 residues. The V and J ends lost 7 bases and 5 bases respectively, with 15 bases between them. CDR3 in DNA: TGTGCCAGCACCAAACAGCGAGGGGAAAACATTCAGTACTTC. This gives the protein CASTKQRGENIQYF.

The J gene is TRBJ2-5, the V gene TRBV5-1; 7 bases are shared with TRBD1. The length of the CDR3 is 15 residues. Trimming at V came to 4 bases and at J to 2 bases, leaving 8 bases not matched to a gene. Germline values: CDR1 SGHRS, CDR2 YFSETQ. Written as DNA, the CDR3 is TGCGCCAGCAGCATGCTGCCGGGACAGCAAGAGACCCAGTACTTC. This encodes CASSMLPGQQETQYF. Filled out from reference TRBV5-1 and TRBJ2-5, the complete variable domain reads KAGVTQTPRYLIKTRGQQVTLSCSPISGHRSVSWYQQTPGQGLQFLFEYFSETQRNKGNFPGRFSGRQFSNSRSEMNVSTLELGDSALYLCASSMLPGQQETQYFGPGTRLLVL.

The CDR3 DNA follows: TGTGCCAGCAGTGAAAGTAGGGCTAGCGGGGCAAAAGATACGCAGTATTTT. Residues: CASSESRASGAKDTQYF. The J gene is TRBJ2-3, the V gene TRBV2, with 9 bases fitting TRBD2. The J segment lost 5 bases and the V segment lost 2 bases, leaving 11 bases of the junction unmatched. Germline lookup yields CDR1 SNHLY and CDR2 FYNNEI. The CDR3 sequence is 17 residues long. Supplemented by reference TRBV2 and TRBJ2-3, the full variable domain reads EPEVTQTPSHQVTQMGQEVILRCVPISNHLYFYWYRQILGQKVEFLVSFYNNEISEKSEIFDDQFSVERPDGSNFTLKIRSTKLEDSAMYFCASSESRASGAKDTQYFGPGTRLTVL.

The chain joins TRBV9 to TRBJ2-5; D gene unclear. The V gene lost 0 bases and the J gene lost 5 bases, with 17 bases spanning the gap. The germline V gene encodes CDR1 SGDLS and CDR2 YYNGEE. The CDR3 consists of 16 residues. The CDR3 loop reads CASSVVGTLPGETQYF. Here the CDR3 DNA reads TGTGCCAGCAGCGTAGTTGGCACTTTACCCGGGGAGACCCAGTACTTC.